Presented here are 17 T cell receptor beta chains from one specimen sequenced in a study of T-cell memory formation after mild COVID-19. Via MiXCR, TCRdb re-called the 5' RACE reads, giving one row per CDR3 protein. The sample includes 30,000 to 50,000 distinct CDR3 sequences, approximately 6.5% of them seen just once. Specimen: PBMCs or a T cell subset sorted from them (not recorded which). These receptors came from an adult who had mild COVID-19 (a few samples of this study predate the infection). Cell type and time point are not known.

This clonotype was counted ten times or more. This chain joins TRBV12-3 or TRBV12-4 and TRBJ2-2; no reliable D call. Trimming left V 3 bases short and J 1 base short, with 6 bases between. The CDR3 is 14 amino acids. CDR3 in DNA: TGTGCCAGCAGTTTTCACCGGAACACCGGGGAGCTGTTTTTT. Translating it yields CASSFHRNTGELFF.

This clonotype was seen a handful of times. The rearrangement links TRBV6-6 to TRBJ2-7; weak D call: TRBD1 (7 bases). The CDR3 totals 14 residues. Germline CDR1 MNHNY, CDR2 SVGAGI (reference sequence). With 2 bases removed from V and 5 bases from J, the gap between germline ends came to 13 bases. CDR3 bases: TGTGCCAGCAGTTACCGGACAGGAGGGAACGAGCAGTACTTC. Its translation is CASSYRTGGNEQYF.

This clonotype has a count of ten or more. This rearrangement joins TRBV20-1 to TRBJ2-5; TRBD1 is a possible D gene (5 bases). The V end lost 3 bases, the J end lost 0 bases, and 11 bases lay between the germline ends. The CDR3 totals 14 residues. Germline assignment: CDR1 DFQATT and CDR2 SNEGSKA (reference sequence). The CDR3 spells CSARSQGYQETQYF. The CDR3 DNA reads TGCAGTGCTAGGTCGCAGGGTTACCAAGAGACCCAGTACTTC.

This clonotype was counted ten times or more. V usage is TRBV12-3 or TRBV12-4 and J usage is TRBJ2-1; 8 bases line up with TRBD2. The CDR3 length is 15 residues. V gave up 6 bases and J gave up 0 bases; unmatched junction bases: 4. The CDR3 DNA is TGTGCCAGCAGCGCCAGCGGGGGCTCCTACAATGAGCAGTTCTTC. It specifies CASSASGGSYNEQFF.

CDR3 coding DNA: TGTGCCAGTAGAGCCGAGCAGCTAGCCGCGGAGACCCAGTACTTC. This translates into CASRAEQLAAETQYF. This sequence joins TRBV19 and TRBJ2-5, with a possible D match to TRBD2 (5 bases). Germline lookup yields CDR1 LNHDA and CDR2 SQIVND (reference sequence). Trimming took 6 bases from V and 5 from J, leaving 19 bases between them. The CDR3 spans 15 residues.

Many counts were recorded for this clonotype. The chain uses TRBV6-5 and TRBJ2-1; D possibly corresponds to TRBD1 (7 bases). The CDR3 spans 14 residues. The V and J ends lost 5 bases and 8 bases respectively, with 16 bases between them. CDR1 MNHEY and CDR2 SVGAGI come from the germline V gene. CDR3: CASSPRGVVDEQFF. CDR3 nucleotide sequence: TGTGCCAGCAGTCCCAGGGGGGTGGTCGATGAGCAGTTCTTC.

Concerning this clonotype itself: This clone may be a read error of a much larger clone one base away. CDR3 DNA: TGCGCCAGCAGCCCAGATGGGTGGAAAGAGACCCAGTACTTC. Its protein is CASSPDGWKETQYF. The rearrangement uses TRBV4-3 and TRBJ2-5; D is unresolved. CDR1 and CDR2 from the germline V gene are LGHNA and YSLEER. The V and J ends lost 4 bases and 3 bases respectively, with 12 bases between them. The CDR3 is 14 residues long.

The sample holds many counts of this clonotype. This sequence joins TRBV6-5 and TRBJ1-1; D perhaps matches TRBD1 (5 bases). CDR3 length: 12 residues. V was pared by 4 bases and J by 5 bases, with 8 bases between. Germline loops: CDR1 MNHEY, CDR2 SVGAGI. The CDR3 DNA reads as TGTGCCAGCAGTTTCGGGGGGACTGAAGCTTTCTTT. Translation gives CASSFGGTEAFF.

This rearrangement joins TRBV25-1 to TRBJ2-1; D is perhaps TRBD2 (6 bases). With 4 bases removed from V and 9 bases from J, the gap between germline ends came to 10 bases. Germline V gene sequence: CDR1 MGHDK, CDR2 SYGVNS. CDR3 size: 12 residues. The CDR3 here is CASSGGLGEQFF. CDR3 bases: TGTGCCAGCAGTGGGGGACTTGGTGAGCAGTTCTTC.

The chain recombines TRBV3-1 with TRBJ1-1, with D perhaps matching TRBD1 (5 bases). This CDR3 is built from 13 residues. The V gene lost 4 bases and the J gene lost 2 bases, with 8 bases spanning the gap. CDR1 and CDR2 (germline): LGHDT, YNNKEL (reference sequence). CDR3 region: CASSPDSNTEAFF. CDR3 nucleotides: TGTGCCAGCAGCCCCGACAGCAACACTGAAGCTTTCTTT.

This clonotype was seen at least ten times. The chain carries TRBV24-1 and TRBJ1-5; tentative D call: TRBD1 (5 bases). The V end was cut by 5 bases, the J end by 3 bases, with 10 bases between. Germline-derived CDR1 and CDR2 are KGHDR and SFDVKD. CDR3 length: 14 amino acids. The CDR3 nucleotides read TGTGCCACCAGTGGGCGGGGGAACAATCAGCCCCAGCATTTT. This gives the protein CATSGRGNNQPQHF.

The V call is TRBV29-1, the J call TRBJ2-2, with 9 bases lining up with TRBD2. CDR1 is SQVTM and CDR2 is ANQGSEA in the germline V gene. This CDR3 spans 15 amino acids. The J segment lost 5 bases and the V segment lost 7 bases, leaving 11 bases of the junction unmatched. The CDR3 loop is CSGLGGRAGTGELFF. DNA for the CDR3: TGCAGCGGCTTGGGCGGGAGGGCCGGAACCGGGGAGCTGTTTTTT.

The chain has TRBV11-3 and TRBJ2-2; TRBD1 might be the D (5 bases). The CDR3 has 14 amino acids. Germline V gene data show CDR1 as SGHNT and CDR2 as YENEEA. Trimming removed 5 bases at V and 0 bases at J, with 7 bases between. The CDR3 DNA is TGTGCCAGCAGCCGGACATCGAACACCGGGGAGCTGTTTTTT. Amino acids: CASSRTSNTGELFF.

This clonotype was counted at least ten times. The rearrangement links TRBV18 to TRBJ1-5; 7 nucleotides agree with TRBD1. The CDR3 runs 18 residues. With V trimmed by 1 base and J by 4 bases, 13 bases remained unmatched. Germline V lookup: CDR1 KGHSH, CDR2 LQKENI. CDR3 bases: TGTGCCAGCTCACCACAACCGGCAGGGGGGAGGCCGAATCAGCCCCAGCATTTT. It encodes CASSPQPAGGRPNQPQHF.

The sample holds a few counts of this clonotype. The CDR3 DNA sequence: TGTGCCAGCAGCTTAGCATGGGGCACTGAAGCTTTCTTT. Its translation is CASSLAWGTEAFF. This rearrangement joins TRBV7-9 to TRBJ1-1; D unresolved. V was cut by 0 bases and J by 4 bases, with 6 bases left in between. In germline, CDR1 is SEHNR, CDR2 FQNEAQ (reference sequence). This CDR3 region has 13 residues. Using reference TRBV7-9 and TRBJ1-1 for the parts outside the CDR3, the full variable domain is DTGVSQNPRHKITKRGQNVTFRCDPISEHNRLYWYRQTLGQGPEFLTYFQNEAQLEKSRLLSDRFSAERPKGSFSTLEIQRTEQGDSAMYLCASSLAWGTEAFFGQGTRLTVV.

The gene calls are TRBV2 and TRBJ1-5; 7 bases align to TRBD1. CDR1 SNHLY and CDR2 FYNNEI come from the germline V gene. Trimming at V came to 4 bases and at J to 2 bases, leaving 2 bases not matched to a gene. There are 14 residues in the CDR3. The CDR3 protein is CASSAQGGNQPQHF. Here the CDR3 DNA reads TGTGCCAGCAGTGCGCAGGGGGGCAATCAGCCCCAGCATTTT.

Ten or more counts support this clonotype. The rearrangement joins TRBV5-1 to TRBJ1-4; 12 nucleotides line up with TRBD1. The V gene end was trimmed by 4 bases and the J gene end by 7 bases; junction bases not matched to a gene: 14. The CDR3 consists of 18 residues. CDR1 and CDR2 from the germline V gene are SGHRS and YFSETQ. CDR3 loop: CASSPGTGGAPFGEKLFF. CDR3 DNA: TGCGCCAGCAGCCCCGGGACAGGGGGCGCCCCTTTTGGTGAAAAACTGTTTTTT. Full variable domain (outside the CDR3, taken from reference TRBV5-1 and TRBJ1-4): KAGVTQTPRYLIKTRGQQVTLSCSPISGHRSVSWYQQTPGQGLQFLFEYFSETQRNKGNFPGRFSGRQFSNSRSEMNVSTLELGDSALYLCASSPGTGGAPFGEKLFFGSGTQLSVL.